This TCR beta chain was profiled in a study of Ad26.COV2.S vaccination and SARS-CoV-2 variants. As for the study in general: Ad26.COV2.S arm of COV1001 included the donor.

Of note for this clone: No antigen is known for it.

Treatment reported: around 19 received Ad26.COV2.S at low or high dose, single or two shots; five or six received placebo; per-sample allocation not given. Specimen acquisition occurred on day 63 following the initial vaccine or placebo injection. This table comes from immunoSEQ multiplex PCR, and its TCRdb copy is limited to in-frame clones, with some not included. The sample carries some 390,000 clones, about nine tenths recorded once. Study results and caveats: Vaccine recipients posted higher spike-specific TCR breadth than their placebo counterparts.

This CDR3 has 15 amino acids. V lost 4 bases, J lost 5 bases, and 14 bases lay in between. Germline assignment: CDR1 LGHDT and CDR2 YNNKEL (reference sequence). The source is a person between 18 and 65 years old who received the Ad26.COV2.S COVID-19 vaccine or a placebo. The chain has TRBV3-1 (or the pseudogene TRBV3-2) and TRBJ2-2; D possibly corresponds to TRBD1 (6 bases). The sample was peripheral blood, taken in a trial of Ad26.COV2.S vaccine versus placebo. In DNA form, the CDR3 reads TGTGCCAGCAGCCCCCGGGACAAACGAACCGGGGAGCTGTTTTTT. It translates to CASSPRDKRTGELFF.